The source of this T cell receptor beta chain is a study of HIV-infected patients and healthy controls (dated by TCRdb to the mid-2010s). CDR1 DFQATT and CDR2 SNEGSKA are derived from the germline V gene (reference sequence). The CDR3 numbers 15 residues from cysteine through phenylalanine. The only DNA kept is the CDR3, 45 bases in frame from the first base. V drops 5 bases and J drops 0 bases, leaving 17 bases in between. On this clonotype: The target of this receptor is not known. One base away there is no much larger clone; base qualities are not given.

Library construction relied on 5' RACE. The sample was run on an Illumina MiSeq. TCRdb ran its own pipeline on the public reads, namely fastp trimming at Q25 and MiXCR clone calling, and kept in-frame beta chains. Every distinct CDR3 protein forms one entry, paired with its most common genes and DNA. Within this sample are about 67,000 distinct CDR3 sequences, with approximately 16% of them counted one time only. The top ten clones comprise 5.5% to 7% of the sample. What was sequenced was CD4+ T cells from blood. This receptor was identified in a human donor in good health. The V and J genes are TRBV20-1 and TRBJ2-7; D gene: possibly TRBD2, on 6 matching bases. The CDR3 region: CSAGRGDSPSYEQYF. The DNA is as follows: TGCAGTGCTGGTAGAGGGGACTCACCCTCCTACGAGCAGTACTTC.